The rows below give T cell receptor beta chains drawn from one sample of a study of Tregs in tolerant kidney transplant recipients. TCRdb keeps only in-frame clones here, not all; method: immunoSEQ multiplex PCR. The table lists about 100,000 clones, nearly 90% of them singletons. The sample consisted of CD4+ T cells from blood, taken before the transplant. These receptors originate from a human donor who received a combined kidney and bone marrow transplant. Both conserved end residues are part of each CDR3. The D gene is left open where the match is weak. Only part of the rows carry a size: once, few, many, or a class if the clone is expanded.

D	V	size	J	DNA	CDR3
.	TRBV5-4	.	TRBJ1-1	TGTGCCAGCAGCGCACAGGGTTTGGGGAGCACTGAAGCTTTCTTT	CASSAQGLGSTEAFF
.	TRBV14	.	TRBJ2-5	TGTGCCAGCAGCCGGAGGGCAGGCCAAGAGACCCAGTACTTC	CASSRRAGQETQYF
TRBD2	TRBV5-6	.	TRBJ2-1	TGTGCCAGCAGCTCCACCGGACTAGTGAGCAATGAGCAGTTCTTC	CASSSTGLVSNEQFF
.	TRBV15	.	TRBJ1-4	TGTGCCACCAGCGGGGATCTCCTCAGGGCAACTAATGAAAAACTGTTTTTT	CATSGDLLRATNEKLFF
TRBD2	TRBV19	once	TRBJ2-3	TGTGCCAGTAGTACCCGGACTAGCGGCACAGATACGCAGTATTTT	CASSTRTSGTDTQYF
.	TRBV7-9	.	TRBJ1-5	TGTGCCAGCAGCTTAGTAGGGGATGATCAGCCCCAGCATTTT	CASSLVGDDQPQHF
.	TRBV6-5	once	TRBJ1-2	TGTGCCAGCCAAAGTGGGGGGAGATCCTATGGCTACACCTTC	CASQSGGRSYGYTF
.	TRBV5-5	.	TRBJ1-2	TGTGCCAGCAGCTTGCTGGGGGCGGATGGCTACACCTTC	CASSLLGADGYTF
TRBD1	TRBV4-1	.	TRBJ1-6	TGCGCCAGCAGAAGACAGGGGATGAATTCACCCCTCCACTTT	CASRRQGMNSPLHF
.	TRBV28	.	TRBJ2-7	TGTGCCAGCAGTCCCGACTTGAGCTCCTACGAGCAGTACTTC	CASSPDLSSYEQYF
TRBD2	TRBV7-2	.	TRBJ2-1	TGTGCCAGCAGCGAGGGTGGGGGGGCCTACAATGAGCAGTTCTTC	CASSEGGGAYNEQFF
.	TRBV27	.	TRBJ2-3	TGTGCCAGCAGTTTGAGGGCCACAGATACGCAGTATTTT	CASSLRATDTQYF
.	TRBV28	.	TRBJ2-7	TGTGCCAGCAGTTCCATTTACGAGCAGTACTTC	CASSSIYEQYF
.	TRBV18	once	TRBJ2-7	TGTGCCAGCTCACCGGGCGGGGGCGACGAGCAGTACTTC	CASSPGGGDEQYF
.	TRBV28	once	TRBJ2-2	TGTGCCAGCACCCGTACAACGAACACCGGGGAGCTGTTTTTT	CASTRTTNTGELFF
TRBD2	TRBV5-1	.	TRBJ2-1	TGCGCCAGCAGCCGGGGACTAGCGGACAATGAGCAGTTCTTC	CASSRGLADNEQFF
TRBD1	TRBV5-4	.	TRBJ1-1	TGTGCCAGCAGCTTGGGGGGGACAGGTCGAGCTTTCTTT	CASSLGGTGRAFF
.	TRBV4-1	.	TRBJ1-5	TGCGCCAGCAGCCAAGATCCGAATCAGCCCCAGCATTTT	CASSQDPNQPQHF
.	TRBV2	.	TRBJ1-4	TGTGCCAGCAAGGCAGGGACAAATGAAAAACTGTTTTTT	CASKAGTNEKLFF
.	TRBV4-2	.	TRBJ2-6	TGTGCCAGCAGCCAAGATCAGCTAGCCGAATTGGAGGGCGGGGCCAACGTCCTGACTTTC	CASSQDQLAELEGGANVLTF
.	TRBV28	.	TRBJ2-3	TGTGCCAGCAGTCAGAACACAGATACGCAGTATTTT	CASSQNTDTQYF
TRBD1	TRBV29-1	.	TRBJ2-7	TGCAGCGTGGGAGCCGGGACAGGAGCCTACGAGCAGTACTTC	CSVGAGTGAYEQYF
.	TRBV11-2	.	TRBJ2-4	TGTGCCAGCAGCTTAGAGGGGGCGGTACGGAGCCAAAACATTCAGTACTTC	CASSLEGAVRSQNIQYF